Presented here are 30 T cell receptor beta chains from one specimen sequenced in a study of vaccination and CD4 T cells after COVID-19. Oncomine TCR Beta short-read sequencing was applied to DNA from cultured CD4+ T cells. TCRdb re-called the PCR reads with MiXCR, one entry per CDR3 protein. The sample lists 15,000 or so distinct CDR3 sequences, 57% seen once, with over 8% in the top ten. Their recognized antigens are unknown. Specified treatment: roughly nine-day PBMC culture with coronavirus spike peptide pools or control peptides (ViraFEST assay). Source material: CD4+ T cells from blood, cultured in vitro. The receptors were gathered from a human donor who had recovered from COVID-19.

The J gene is TRBJ1-2, the V gene TRBV12-3 or TRBV12-4; 7 bases match TRBD1. The CDR3 totals 14 residues. The ends lost 4 bases at V and 5 bases at J; junction bases unmatched: 7. CDR3 bases: TGTGCCAGCAGTTGGGGACAGCAAGCTTATGGCTACACCTTC. Its translation is CASSWGQQAYGYTF.

The rearrangement joins TRBV12-3 or TRBV12-4 to TRBJ2-7; TRBD1 agrees at 7 bases. This CDR3 region has 12 residues. J lost 6 bases, V lost 6 bases, and 5 bases had no gene match. The CDR3 spells CASRGRGFEQYF. The CDR3 region has the DNA TGTGCCAGCAGGGGCAGGGGGTTCGAGCAGTACTTC.

The chain uses TRBV5-1 and TRBJ1-2, with D hard to call. CDR1 SGHRS and CDR2 YFSETQ come from the germline V gene. Trimming left V 0 bases short and J 0 bases short, with 12 bases between. The CDR3 contains 16 residues. For the CDR3, the DNA is TGCGCCAGCAGCTTGGGGCACTCTGGGGCTAACTATGGCTACACCTTC. Amino acids: CASSLGHSGANYGYTF. The complete variable domain, with remaining parts taken from reference TRBV5-1 and TRBJ1-2, reads KAGVTQTPRYLIKTRGQQVTLSCSPISGHRSVSWYQQTPGQGLQFLFEYFSETQRNKGNFPGRFSGRQFSNSRSEMNVSTLELGDSALYLCASSLGHSGANYGYTFGSGTRLTVV.

A few counts support this clonotype. The genes are TRBV6-4 and TRBJ2-3; D gene unclear. V gave up 2 bases and J gave up 5 bases, with 8 bases separating them. Germline CDR1 reads MRHNA; CDR2 reads SNTAGT. The CDR3 covers 13 residues. CDR3 bases: TGTGCCAGCAGTGACCCCCTGGGAGATACGCAGTATTTT. Its protein is CASSDPLGDTQYF.

This chain links TRBV7-9 with TRBJ1-2; 7 bases align to TRBD1. The trim removed 5 bases at V and 2 bases at J, leaving 11 bases unmatched. This CDR3 contains 16 residues. CDR1 and CDR2 (germline): SEHNR, FQNEAQ (reference sequence). The chain's CDR3 is CASSRGGDRANYGYTF. As DNA, the CDR3 is TGTGCCAGCAGCAGAGGCGGGGACAGAGCCAACTATGGCTACACCTTC.

The chain joins TRBV25-1 to TRBJ1-5; D gene unclear. The ends were cut back, 3 bases at V and 2 bases at J, with 8 bases in the middle. Germline V gene data show CDR1 as MGHDK and CDR2 as SYGVNS. The CDR3 runs 14 residues. This chain's CDR3 is CASSDLGGNQPQHF. The CDR3, as DNA: TGTGCCAGCAGTGACTTAGGTGGCAATCAGCCCCAGCATTTT. Complete variable domain (other parts from reference TRBV25-1 and TRBJ1-5): EADIYQTPRYLVIGTGKKITLECSQTMGHDKMYWYQQDPGMELHLIHYSYGVNSTEKGDLSSESTVSRIRTEHFPLTLESARPSHTSQYLCASSDLGGNQPQHFGDGTRLSIL.

This chain uses TRBV11-3 with TRBJ1-6; 11 bases map to TRBD1. J was trimmed by 6 bases and V by 5 bases; bases with no gene match: 3. The CDR3 covers 15 residues. The germline V gene encodes CDR1 SGHNT and CDR2 YENEEA. This CDR3 is CASSPGQGANSPLHF. The CDR3 nucleotides read TGTGCCAGCAGCCCCGGACAGGGGGCTAATTCACCCCTCCACTTT.

This clonotype was observed a few times. V gene TRBV6-2 or TRBV6-3 combines with J gene TRBJ2-7; tentatively, D is TRBD2 (5 bases). The CDR3 totals 16 residues. The germline gives CDR1 MNHEY, CDR2 SVGEGT. V dropped 2 bases and J dropped 1 base, with 15 bases sitting between them. The CDR3 reads CASSYGDMRASYEQYF. The CDR3 region has the DNA TGTGCCAGCAGTTACGGGGATATGAGGGCTTCCTACGAGCAGTACTTC.

V is TRBV29-1 and J is TRBJ2-5; 7 positions agree with TRBD1. V was clipped by 1 base and J by 0 bases; unmatched bases: 2. This CDR3 is built from 14 residues. CDR1 is SQVTM, CDR2 ANQGSEA, per germline. The CDR3 sequence is CSVEGQGDQETQYF. The CDR3 coding sequence is TGCAGCGTTGAAGGGCAGGGGGACCAAGAGACCCAGTACTTC. Variable domain in full (rest from reference TRBV29-1 and TRBJ2-5): SAVISQKPSRDICQRGTSLTIQCQVDSQVTMMFWYRQQPGQSLTLIATANQGSEATYESGFVIDKFPISRPNLTFSTLTVSNMSPEDSSIYLCSVEGQGDQETQYFGPGTRLLVL.

This chain uses TRBV7-9 with TRBJ2-1; 11 nucleotides agree with TRBD2. V lost 5 bases, J lost 5 bases, and 5 bases stayed unmatched. Germline loops: CDR1 SEHNR, CDR2 FQNEAQ (reference sequence). CDR3 length: 15 amino acids. CDR3 sequence (DNA): TGTGCCAGCAGCCCACTGACTAGCGGGAACAATGAGCAGTTCTTC. Translated, it gives CASSPLTSGNNEQFF.

The chain has TRBV11-2 and TRBJ1-2; D gene unclear. V gave up 8 bases and J gave up 0 bases, with 10 bases separating them. Germline loops: CDR1 SGHAT, CDR2 FQNNGV. The CDR3 covers 13 residues. The CDR3 loop reads CASGQNTNYGYTF. The CDR3 nucleotides are TGTGCCAGCGGTCAAAACACTAACTATGGCTACACCTTC.

The gene calls are TRBV5-1 and TRBJ1-2; D remains unclear. The germline CDR1 and CDR2 sequences are SGHRS and YFSETQ. The length of the CDR3 is 15 residues. The V end lost 2 bases, the J end lost 2 bases, and 13 bases lay between the germline ends. The CDR3 sequence: CASSFGSEDNYGYTF. The CDR3 DNA sequence: TGCGCCAGCAGCTTTGGGAGCGAAGACAACTATGGCTACACCTTC.

The CDR3: CASSNQDETNTGELFF. CDR3 in DNA: TGTGCCAGCAGCAACCAGGACGAGACGAACACCGGGGAGCTGTTTTTT. The chain carries TRBV6-1 and TRBJ2-2; no clear D. Between the trimmed V and J ends, which lost 6 bases and 0 bases, there was a span of 14 bases. The CDR3 totals 16 residues. Germline lookup yields CDR1 MNHNS and CDR2 SASEGT.

The chain couples TRBV7-8 to TRBJ2-7, with TRBD2 identical over 9 bases. There are 15 residues in the CDR3. The germline V gene encodes CDR1 SGHVS and CDR2 FQNEAQ. Trimming cost V 1 base and J 6 bases; bases outside gene matches: 7. In DNA form, the CDR3 reads TGTGCCAGCAGCTTAGGGGCTAGCGGGACTCTCGAGCAGTACTTC. Protein product: CASSLGASGTLEQYF.

The J gene is TRBJ1-5, the V gene TRBV6-1; 9 nucleotides line up with TRBD1. CDR1 MNHNS and CDR2 SASEGT come from the germline V gene. Trimming took 6 bases from V and 1 from J; bases not matched to a gene: 4. The CDR3 length is 15 residues. The CDR3 reads CASSSTGGSNQPQHF. Written as DNA, the CDR3 is TGTGCCAGCAGCTCCACAGGGGGCAGCAATCAGCCCCAGCATTTT.

This clonotype has only a few counts. This sequence joins TRBV10-1 and TRBJ1-5, with 10 nucleotides matching TRBD1. Trimming cost V 10 bases and J 4 bases; bases outside gene matches: 4. This CDR3 is built from 13 residues. The germline V gene has CDR1 WNHNN and CDR2 SYGVQD (reference sequence). Here the CDR3 DNA reads TGCGCCAACCTGGGACAGGGGAATCAGCCCCAGCATTTT. It specifies CANLGQGNQPQHF.

The chain carries TRBV30 and TRBJ2-5, with D tentatively TRBD1 or TRBD2 (5 bases each). The CDR3 length is 14 residues. Germline CDR1 is GTSNPN and CDR2 is SVGIG (reference sequence). Deletions cut 0 bases from V and 6 bases from J, with 14 bases between. This CDR3 is CAWSVQGTGKTQYF. Here the CDR3 DNA reads TGTGCCTGGAGTGTTCAGGGAACGGGAAAGACCCAGTACTTC.

A few counts support this clonotype. The chain combines TRBV5-4 with TRBJ2-3; D is possibly TRBD1 (6 bases). CDR3 size: 15 residues. Germline loops: CDR1 SGHNT, CDR2 YYREEE (reference sequence). The ends were cut back, 0 bases at V and 0 bases at J, with 8 bases in the middle. CDR3 in amino acids: CASSLGTESTDTQYF. The CDR3 nucleotides read TGTGCCAGCAGCTTGGGGACAGAGAGCACAGATACGCAGTATTTT.

The gene calls are TRBV10-1 and TRBJ1-2; D call uncertain. Germline CDR1 WNHNN, CDR2 SYGVQD (reference sequence). Trimming removed 5 bases from V and 5 bases from J, with 18 bases in between. The CDR3 length is 15 residues. As DNA, the CDR3 is TGCGCCAGCAGTCCGACCCTGGACGGCCAATATGGCTACACCTTC. This sequence encodes CASSPTLDGQYGYTF.

The chain joins TRBV28 to TRBJ1-5, with 9 bases that match TRBD1. Germline values: CDR1 MDHEN, CDR2 SYDVKM. The CDR3 contains 14 residues. The V and J ends lost 5 bases and 6 bases, in that order; junction bases with no gene match: 5. The CDR3 nucleotides are TGTGCCAGCAGTCTCCGGGACAGGGCTCAGCCCCAGCATTTT. As protein: CASSLRDRAQPQHF.

The chain has TRBV28 and TRBJ2-1; 7 positions match TRBD1. The CDR3 contains 14 residues. Germline CDR1 reads MDHEN; CDR2 reads SYDVKM. The V segment lost 5 bases and the J segment 0 bases; nucleotides outside the gene matches: 1. CDR3 coding DNA: TGTGCCAGCAGTCACAGGGGCTCCTACAATGAGCAGTTCTTC. Protein: CASSHRGSYNEQFF.

The J gene is TRBJ2-1, the V gene TRBV15; no clear D gene. Germline V gives CDR1 LNHNV, CDR2 YYDKDF (reference sequence). The CDR3 is made up of 13 amino acids. The V and J ends lost 0 bases and 6 bases respectively, with 6 bases between them. CDR3 bases: TGTGCCACCAGCAGAGATACGGGCAATGAGCAGTTCTTC. Residues: CATSRDTGNEQFF. The full variable domain, with the rest looked up from reference TRBV15 and TRBJ2-1, is DAMVIQNPRYQVTQFGKPVTLSCSQTLNHNVMYWYQQKSSQAPKLLFHYYDKDFNNEADTPDNFQSRRPNTSFCFLDIRSPGLGDTAMYLCATSRDTGNEQFFGPGTRLTVL.

CDR3 nucleotide sequence: TGTGCCAGCAGCCCCGTCCTAGGCACCGGGGAGCTGTTTTTT. Translation: CASSPVLGTGELFF. The J gene is TRBJ2-2, the V gene TRBV7-3, with D hard to call. The CDR3 has 14 amino acids. Germline CDR1 SGHTA, CDR2 FQGTGA. V gave up 5 bases and J gave up 4 bases, with 11 bases separating them.

J is TRBJ2-2 and V is TRBV20-1; D remains ambiguous. The V gene lost 2 bases and the J gene lost 1 base, with 11 bases spanning the gap. The CDR3 runs to 15 residues. Germline assignment: CDR1 DFQATT and CDR2 SNEGSKA (reference sequence). The DNA of the CDR3 is TGCAGTGCTAGATACGCAGGTCAGAACACCGGGGAGCTGTTTTTT. It encodes CSARYAGQNTGELFF.

There are a few counts of this clonotype. The CDR3 protein is CASSFGGTTDTQYF. CDR3 sequence (DNA): TGTGCCAGCAGCTTCGGGGGGACCACAGATACGCAGTATTTT. This chain links TRBV7-9 with TRBJ2-3; TRBD2 matches at 7 bases. Germline CDR1 is SEHNR and CDR2 is FQNEAQ (reference sequence). The CDR3 runs 14 residues. Trimming cost V 3 bases and J 2 bases; bases outside gene matches: 2. Filled out from reference TRBV7-9 and TRBJ2-3, the complete variable domain reads DTGVSQNPRHKITKRGQNVTFRCDPISEHNRLYWYRQTLGQGPEFLTYFQNEAQLEKSRLLSDRFSAERPKGSFSTLEIQRTEQGDSAMYLCASSFGGTTDTQYFGPGTRLTVL.

V usage is TRBV20-1 and J usage is TRBJ1-2, with a tentative D call TRBD1 (5 bases). The germline gives CDR1 DFQATT, CDR2 SNEGSKA (reference sequence). This CDR3 contains 15 residues. Between the trimmed V and J ends, which lost 0 bases and 5 bases, there was a span of 16 bases. The CDR3 loop is CSAREMDGGIYGYTF. CDR3 nucleotides: TGCAGTGCTAGAGAAATGGACGGGGGGATATATGGCTACACCTTC.

This chain connects TRBV7-2 to TRBJ2-3, with 8 bases fitting TRBD2. CDR1 and CDR2 from the germline V gene are SGHTA and FQGNSA. V gave up 11 bases and J gave up 4 bases; unmatched junction bases: 11. The CDR3 totals 14 residues. CDR3: CAARCGRGADTQYF. CDR3 DNA sequence: TGTGCCGCGCGATGCGGGCGGGGGGCAGATACGCAGTATTTT. The whole variable domain, remainder taken from reference TRBV7-2 and TRBJ2-3, is GAGVSQSPSNKVTEKGKDVELRCDPISGHTALYWYRQSLGQGLEFLIYFQGNSAPDKSGLPSDRFSAERTGGSVSTLTIQRTQQEDSAVYLCAARCGRGADTQYFGPGTRLTVL.

The rearrangement links TRBV6-2 or TRBV6-3 to TRBJ1-5; 8 bases line up with TRBD1. CDR1 is MNHEY and CDR2 is SVGEGT in the germline V gene. The CDR3 is made up of 14 amino acids. The ends lost 6 bases at V and 0 bases at J; junction bases unmatched: 1. The CDR3 here is CASSDRGSNQPQHF. For the CDR3, the DNA is TGTGCCAGCAGCGACAGGGGTAGCAATCAGCCCCAGCATTTT.

The chain couples TRBV6-1 to TRBJ2-1; 9 nucleotides line up with TRBD1. The CDR3 loop spans 14 amino acids. V was pared by 5 bases and J by 8 bases, with 7 bases of the junction left unmatched. Germline assignment: CDR1 MNHNS and CDR2 SASEGT. The chain's CDR3 is CASSLKTGGDEQFF. The CDR3 coding sequence is TGTGCCAGCAGTCTAAAGACAGGGGGGGATGAGCAGTTCTTC.

The rearrangement joins TRBV20-1 to TRBJ1-2, with D perhaps TRBD1 (5 bases). The germline V gene has CDR1 DFQATT and CDR2 SNEGSKA (reference sequence). V was clipped by 6 bases and J by 7 bases, with 18 bases between them. This CDR3 contains 13 residues. CDR3 DNA sequence: TGCAGTGCACCGGACGAGGGGAGGGCTGGCTACACCTTC. It yields the protein CSAPDEGRAGYTF.